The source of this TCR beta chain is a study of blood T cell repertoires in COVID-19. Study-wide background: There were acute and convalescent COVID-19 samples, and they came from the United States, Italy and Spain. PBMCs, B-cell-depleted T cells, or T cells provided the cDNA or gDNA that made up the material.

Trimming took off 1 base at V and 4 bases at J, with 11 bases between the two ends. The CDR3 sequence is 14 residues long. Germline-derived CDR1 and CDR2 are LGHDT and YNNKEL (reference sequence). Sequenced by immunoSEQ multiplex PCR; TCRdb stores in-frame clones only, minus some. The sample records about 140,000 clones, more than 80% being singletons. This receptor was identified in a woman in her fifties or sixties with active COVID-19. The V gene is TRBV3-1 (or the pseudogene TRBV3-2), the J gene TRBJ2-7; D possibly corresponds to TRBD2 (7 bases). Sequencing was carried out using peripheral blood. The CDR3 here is CASSQGGGGYEQYF. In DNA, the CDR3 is TGTGCCAGCAGCCAAGGGGGGGGCGGGTACGAGCAGTACTTC.